The present T cell receptor (beta chain) was sequenced within a study of control samples from healthy donors and cancer patients. Assay used: immunoSEQ multiplex PCR; TCRdb lists only in-frame clones, some missing. The sample consists of roughly 23,000 clones, about 83% of them appearing once. V lost 3 bases, J lost 5 bases, and 11 bases stayed unmatched. This CDR3 spans 18 amino acids. CDR1 is SGDLS and CDR2 is YYNGEE in the germline V gene. The sample comprised PBMCs. The V gene is TRBV9, the J gene TRBJ2-5, with 15 nucleotides matching TRBD2. The TCR sequence derives from a man aged 55 to 70 with head and neck cancer. CDR3: CASSAGLAGGPGEETQYF. As DNA, the CDR3 is TGTGCCAGCAGCGCCGGACTAGCGGGGGGGCCGGGAGAGGAGACCCAGTACTTC. The whole variable domain, remainder taken from reference TRBV9 and TRBJ2-5, is DSGVTQTPKHLITATGQRVTLRCSPRSGDLSVYWYQQSLDQGLQFLIQYYNGEERAKGNILERFSAQQFPDLHSELNLSSLELGDSALYFCASSAGLAGGPGEETQYFGPGTRLLVL.